Listed below are T cell receptor beta chains from one sample, sequenced in a study of identical twins. TCRdb processed the 5' RACE reads anew with MiXCR; each CDR3 protein has one entry. The data hold about 250,000 distinct CDR3 sequences, with more than 12% observed a single time. The sample consisted of memory (CD45RO+) T cells sorted from blood. These receptors all stem from a woman aged 18-30 years in good health. Both conserved end residues are part of each CDR3. Fields, in order: J gene, D gene, V gene, clone size, CDR3 length, CDR3 protein, CDR3 DNA. A D gene is named only where the DNA matches it firmly. Clone size appears in some rows only: once, few, many, or a class for an expanded clone.

J: TRBJ2-2
D: TRBD1
V: TRBV6-2/TRBV6-3
size: few
length: 17
CDR3: CASSYSPGTGYTGELFF
DNA: TGTGCCAGCAGTTACTCCCCCGGGACAGGCTATACCGGGGAGCTGTTTTTT

J: TRBJ2-1
D: -
V: TRBV20-1
size: -
length: 13
CDR3: CSAEGVAVNEQFF
DNA: TGCAGTGCTGAGGGGGTGGCGGTCAATGAGCAGTTCTTC

J: TRBJ2-2
D: TRBD2
V: TRBV11-3
size: -
length: 15
CDR3: CASRPRGANTGELFF
DNA: TGTGCCAGCAGACCTCGGGGGGCGAACACCGGGGAGCTGTTTTTT

J: TRBJ2-1
D: -
V: TRBV25-1
size: -
length: 13
CDR3: CASSGKLTNEQFF
DNA: TGTGCCAGCAGCGGTAAGCTGACCAATGAGCAGTTCTTC

J: TRBJ2-2
D: TRBD2
V: TRBV6-1
size: -
length: 17
CDR3: CASSHGGAGGLAGELFF
DNA: TGTGCCAGCAGCCACGGTGGAGCGGGAGGGCTCGCCGGGGAGCTGTTTTTT

J: TRBJ2-2
D: TRBD1
V: TRBV10-3
size: many
length: 17
CDR3: CAISETTGNRNTGELFF
DNA: TGTGCCATCAGTGAGACGACAGGGAATAGGAACACCGGGGAGCTGTTTTTT

J: TRBJ2-1
D: TRBD1
V: TRBV15
size: -
length: 15
CDR3: CATSRGTGAYNEQFF
DNA: TGTGCCACCAGCAGAGGGACAGGGGCCTACAATGAGCAGTTCTTC

J: TRBJ2-7
D: TRBD1
V: TRBV20-1
size: few
length: 15
CDR3: CSAVTSGQGDYEQYF
DNA: TGCAGTGCTGTCACATCGGGACAGGGGGACTACGAGCAGTACTTC

J: TRBJ2-7
D: TRBD2
V: TRBV7-9
size: -
length: 17
CDR3: CASSPPGVSRAAGEQYF
DNA: TGTGCCAGCAGCCCACCTGGGGTTTCTCGGGCAGCGGGGGAGCAGTACTTC

J: TRBJ2-5
D: -
V: TRBV6-4
size: -
length: 12
CDR3: CASTTRQETQYF
DNA: TGTGCCAGCACGACTCGCCAAGAGACCCAGTACTTC

J: TRBJ2-1
D: TRBD1
V: TRBV5-1
size: -
length: 15
CDR3: CASSLSATGYNEQFF
DNA: TGCGCCAGCAGCTTGTCTGCGACAGGGTACAATGAGCAGTTCTTC

J: TRBJ1-5
D: -
V: TRBV6-5
size: few
length: 13
CDR3: CASSYSPERPQHF
DNA: TGTGCCAGCAGTTACTCTCCGGAGCGGCCCCAGCATTTT

J: TRBJ2-2
D: -
V: TRBV5-1
size: -
length: 15
CDR3: CASRLRIPDTGELFF
DNA: TGCGCCAGCAGACTCAGGATTCCGGACACCGGGGAGCTGTTTTTT

J: TRBJ1-1
D: -
V: TRBV7-8
size: -
length: 14
CDR3: CASSFRGRGTEAFF
DNA: TGTGCCAGCAGCTTCCGGGGCAGGGGCACTGAAGCTTTCTTT

J: TRBJ2-5
D: TRBD2
V: TRBV20-1
size: -
length: 13
CDR3: CSASKGGPGTQYF
DNA: TGCAGTGCTAGTAAGGGAGGGCCGGGGACCCAGTACTTC

J: TRBJ2-1
D: -
V: TRBV12-3/TRBV12-4
size: many
length: 12
CDR3: CASTATYGEQFF
DNA: TGTGCCAGCACCGCAACCTATGGTGAGCAGTTCTTC